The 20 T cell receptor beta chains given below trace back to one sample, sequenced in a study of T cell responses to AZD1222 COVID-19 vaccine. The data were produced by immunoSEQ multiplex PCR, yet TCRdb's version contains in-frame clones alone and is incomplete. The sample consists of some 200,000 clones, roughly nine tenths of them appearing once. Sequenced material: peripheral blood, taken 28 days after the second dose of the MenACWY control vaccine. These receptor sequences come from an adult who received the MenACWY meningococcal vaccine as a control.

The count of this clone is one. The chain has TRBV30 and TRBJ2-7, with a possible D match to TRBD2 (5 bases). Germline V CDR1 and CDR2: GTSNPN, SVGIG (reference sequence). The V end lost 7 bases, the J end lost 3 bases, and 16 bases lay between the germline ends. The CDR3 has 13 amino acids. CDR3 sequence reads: CASSELGYYEQYF. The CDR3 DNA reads TGTGCCTCCTCGGAACTAGGCTACTACGAGCAGTACTTC.

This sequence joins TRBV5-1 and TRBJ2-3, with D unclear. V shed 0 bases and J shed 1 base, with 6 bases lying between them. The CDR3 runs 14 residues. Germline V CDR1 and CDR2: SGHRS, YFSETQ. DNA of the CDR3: TGCGCCAGCAGCTTGGCCACGGGCACAGATACGCAGTATTTT. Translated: CASSLATGTDTQYF. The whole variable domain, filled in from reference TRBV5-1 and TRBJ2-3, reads KAGVTQTPRYLIKTRGQQVTLSCSPISGHRSVSWYQQTPGQGLQFLFEYFSETQRNKGNFPGRFSGRQFSNSRSEMNVSTLELGDSALYLCASSLATGTDTQYFGPGTRLTVL.

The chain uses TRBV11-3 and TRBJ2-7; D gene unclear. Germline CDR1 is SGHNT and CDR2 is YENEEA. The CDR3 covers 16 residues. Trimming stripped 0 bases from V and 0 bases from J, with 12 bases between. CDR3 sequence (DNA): TGTGCCAGCAGCTTAGACGTGACACGGGCCTCCTACGAGCAGTACTTC. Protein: CASSLDVTRASYEQYF.

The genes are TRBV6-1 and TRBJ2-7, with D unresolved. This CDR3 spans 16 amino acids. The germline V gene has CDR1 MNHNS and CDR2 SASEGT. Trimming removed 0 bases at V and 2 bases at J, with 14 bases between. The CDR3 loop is CASSEAGWARTYEQYF. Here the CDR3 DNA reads TGTGCCAGCAGTGAAGCTGGTTGGGCGAGGACCTACGAGCAGTACTTC.

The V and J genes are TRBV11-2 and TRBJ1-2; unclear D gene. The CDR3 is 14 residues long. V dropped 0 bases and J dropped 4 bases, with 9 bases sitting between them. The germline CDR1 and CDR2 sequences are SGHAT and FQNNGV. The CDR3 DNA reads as TGTGCCAGCAGCTTAGATCGAGGAATCTATGGCTACACCTTC. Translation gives CASSLDRGIYGYTF.

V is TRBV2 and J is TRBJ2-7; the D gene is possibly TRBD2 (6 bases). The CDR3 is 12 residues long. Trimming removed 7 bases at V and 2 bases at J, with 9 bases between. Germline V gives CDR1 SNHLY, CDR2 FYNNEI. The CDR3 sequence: CASIGSPYEQYF. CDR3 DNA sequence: TGTGCCAGCATCGGGAGCCCCTACGAGCAGTACTTC.

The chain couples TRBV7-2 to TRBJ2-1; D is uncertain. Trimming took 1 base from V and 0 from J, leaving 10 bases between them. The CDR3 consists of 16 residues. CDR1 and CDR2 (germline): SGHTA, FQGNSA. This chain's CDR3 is CASSLVFLSSYNEQFF. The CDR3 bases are TGTGCCAGCAGCTTAGTTTTCCTAAGCTCCTACAATGAGCAGTTCTTC.

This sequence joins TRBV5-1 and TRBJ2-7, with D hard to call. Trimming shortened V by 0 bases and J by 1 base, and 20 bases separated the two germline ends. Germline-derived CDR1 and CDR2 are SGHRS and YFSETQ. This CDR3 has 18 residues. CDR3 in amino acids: CASSLAGGFGQPSYEQYF. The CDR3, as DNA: TGCGCCAGCAGCTTGGCAGGTGGGTTTGGGCAACCATCCTACGAGCAGTACTTC.

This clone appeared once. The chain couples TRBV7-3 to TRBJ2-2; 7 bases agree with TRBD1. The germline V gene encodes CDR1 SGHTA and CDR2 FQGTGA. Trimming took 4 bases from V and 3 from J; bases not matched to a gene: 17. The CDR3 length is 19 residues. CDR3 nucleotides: TGTGCCAGCAGCTCCAACCGGAAAGCAAGGGGGCTAGACACCGGGGAGCTGTTTTTT. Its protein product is CASSSNRKARGLDTGELFF.

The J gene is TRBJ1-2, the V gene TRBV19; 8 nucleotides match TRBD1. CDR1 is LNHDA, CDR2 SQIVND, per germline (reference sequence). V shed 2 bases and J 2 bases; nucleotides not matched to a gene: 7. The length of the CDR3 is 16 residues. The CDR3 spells CASSIPRGLTNYGYTF. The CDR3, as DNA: TGTGCCAGTAGTATACCCAGGGGGCTAACCAACTATGGCTACACCTTC.

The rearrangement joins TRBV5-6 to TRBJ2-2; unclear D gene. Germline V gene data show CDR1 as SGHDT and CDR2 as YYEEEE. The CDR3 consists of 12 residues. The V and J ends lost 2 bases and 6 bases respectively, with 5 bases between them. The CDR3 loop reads CASSLGSGELFF. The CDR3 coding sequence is TGTGCCAGCAGCTTAGGATCCGGGGAGCTGTTTTTT.

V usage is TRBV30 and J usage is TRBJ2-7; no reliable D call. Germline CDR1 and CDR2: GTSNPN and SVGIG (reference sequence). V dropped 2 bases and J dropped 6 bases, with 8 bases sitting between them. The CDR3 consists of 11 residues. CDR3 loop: CAWSFRVEQYF. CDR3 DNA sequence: TGTGCCTGGAGTTTCCGGGTCGAGCAGTACTTC.

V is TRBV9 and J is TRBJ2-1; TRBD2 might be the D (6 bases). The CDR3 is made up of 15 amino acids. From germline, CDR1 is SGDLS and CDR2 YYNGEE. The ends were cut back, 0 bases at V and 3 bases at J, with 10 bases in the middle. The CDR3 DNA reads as TGTGCCAGCAGCGTAGGGCTAGCGAACTACAATGAGCAGTTCTTC. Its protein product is CASSVGLANYNEQFF. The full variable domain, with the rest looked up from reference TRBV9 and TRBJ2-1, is DSGVTQTPKHLITATGQRVTLRCSPRSGDLSVYWYQQSLDQGLQFLIQYYNGEERAKGNILERFSAQQFPDLHSELNLSSLELGDSALYFCASSVGLANYNEQFFGPGTRLTVL.

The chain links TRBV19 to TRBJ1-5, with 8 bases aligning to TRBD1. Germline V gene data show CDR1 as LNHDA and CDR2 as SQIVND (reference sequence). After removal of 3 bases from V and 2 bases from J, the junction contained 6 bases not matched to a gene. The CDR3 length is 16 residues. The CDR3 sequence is CASSIPSQGGNQPQHF. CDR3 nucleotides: TGTGCCAGTAGTATCCCCTCACAGGGGGGCAATCAGCCCCAGCATTTT. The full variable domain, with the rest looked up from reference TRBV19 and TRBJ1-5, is DGGITQSPKYLFRKEGQNVTLSCEQNLNHDAMYWYRQDPGQGLRLIYYSQIVNDFQKGDIAEGYSVSREKKESFPLTVTSAQKNPTAFYLCASSIPSQGGNQPQHFGDGTRLSIL.

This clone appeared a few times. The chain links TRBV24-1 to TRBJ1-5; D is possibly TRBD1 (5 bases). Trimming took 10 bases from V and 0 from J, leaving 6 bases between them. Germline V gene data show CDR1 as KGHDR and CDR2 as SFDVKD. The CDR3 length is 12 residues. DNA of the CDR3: TGTGCCACGGGGGATAGCAATCAGCCCCAGCATTTT. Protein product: CATGDSNQPQHF.

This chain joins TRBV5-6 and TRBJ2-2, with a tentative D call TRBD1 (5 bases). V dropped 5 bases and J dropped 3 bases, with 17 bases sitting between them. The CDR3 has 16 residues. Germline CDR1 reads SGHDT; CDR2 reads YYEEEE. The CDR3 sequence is CASSYTPTAYTGELFF. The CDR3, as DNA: TGTGCCAGCAGTTACACCCCGACAGCATACACCGGGGAGCTGTTTTTT.

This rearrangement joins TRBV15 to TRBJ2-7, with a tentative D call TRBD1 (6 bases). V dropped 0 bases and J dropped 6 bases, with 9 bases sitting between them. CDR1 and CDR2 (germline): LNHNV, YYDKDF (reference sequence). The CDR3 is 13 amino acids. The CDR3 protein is CATSRDPDSEQYF. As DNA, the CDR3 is TGTGCCACCAGCAGAGATCCGGACAGCGAGCAGTACTTC.

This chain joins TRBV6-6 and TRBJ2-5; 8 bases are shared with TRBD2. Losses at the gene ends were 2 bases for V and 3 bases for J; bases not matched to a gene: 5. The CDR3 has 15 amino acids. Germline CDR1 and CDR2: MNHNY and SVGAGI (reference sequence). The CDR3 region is CASSYAGLGEETQYF. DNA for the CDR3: TGTGCCAGCAGTTACGCGGGACTAGGGGAAGAGACCCAGTACTTC.

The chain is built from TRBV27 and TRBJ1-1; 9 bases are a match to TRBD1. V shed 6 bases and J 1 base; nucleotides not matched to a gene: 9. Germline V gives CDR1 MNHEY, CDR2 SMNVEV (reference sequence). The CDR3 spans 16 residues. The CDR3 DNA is TGTGCCAGCAGCCCAATCATGACAGGGGGGAACACTGAAGCTTTCTTT. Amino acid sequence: CASSPIMTGGNTEAFF.

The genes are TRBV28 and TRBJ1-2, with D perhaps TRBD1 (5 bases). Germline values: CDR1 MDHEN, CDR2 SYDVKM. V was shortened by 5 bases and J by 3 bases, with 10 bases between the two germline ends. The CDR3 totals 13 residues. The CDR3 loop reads CASSSGTDYGYTF. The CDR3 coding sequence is TGTGCCAGCAGTAGTGGGACGGACTATGGCTACACCTTC.